These 27 T cell receptor beta chains originate from one sample sequenced in a study of blood T cells in healthy people across ages. PCR was performed a second time for roughly 6 to 12 cycles using a sample-barcoded 5' primer and a J-beta primer mix. Via MiXCR, TCRdb re-called the 5' RACE reads, giving one row per CDR3 protein. This table holds almost 800,000 distinct CDR3 sequences, roughly 64% found once. Sequencing was performed on blood. The receptors shown here come from a man aged 25-45 years in good health.

The chain has TRBV6-2 or TRBV6-3 and TRBJ2-1; D is unclear. The CDR3 length is 13 residues. V gave up 7 bases and J gave up 5 bases, with 12 bases separating them. Germline V gives CDR1 MNHEY, CDR2 SVGEGT. In nucleotides, the CDR3 is TGTGCCAGCACTAGGGTGGTGAACAATGAGCAGTTCTTC. Translating it yields CASTRVVNNEQFF.

The V and J genes are TRBV7-9 and TRBJ1-2; D unresolved. The V end was cut by 5 bases, the J end by 4 bases, with 11 bases between. This CDR3 comprises 13 residues. Germline loops: CDR1 SEHNR, CDR2 FQNEAQ (reference sequence). This chain's CDR3 is CASSPEGPYGYTF. CDR3 coding DNA: TGTGCCAGCAGCCCGGAGGGTCCCTATGGCTACACCTTC.

The chain is built from TRBV4-1 and TRBJ1-5; D is uncertain. Looked up from germline, CDR1 is MGHRA and CDR2 is YSYEKL. This CDR3 is built from 12 residues. The germline V and J ends were trimmed by 3 bases and 7 bases, with 7 bases remaining between them. CDR3 in amino acids: CASSHFGQPQHF. The CDR3 DNA sequence: TGCGCCAGCAGCCACTTCGGGCAGCCCCAGCATTTT.

V and J are TRBV20-1 and TRBJ2-1; TRBD2 matches at 9 bases. Germline CDR1 reads DFQATT; CDR2 reads SNEGSKA (reference sequence). V shed 1 base and J 9 bases; nucleotides not matched to a gene: 13. There are 16 residues in the CDR3. This chain's CDR3 is CSARAYLAGGPSEQFF. The CDR3 nucleotides are TGCAGTGCTAGAGCCTATCTGGCGGGAGGGCCAAGTGAGCAGTTCTTC.

The chain couples TRBV7-9 to TRBJ1-2; possibly TRBD1 for D (6 bases). From germline, CDR1 is SEHNR and CDR2 FQNEAQ (reference sequence). The germline V and J ends were trimmed by 5 bases and 8 bases, with 15 bases remaining between them. The CDR3 spans 13 residues. CDR3 nucleotide sequence: TGTGCCAGCAGCGTAGAACAGGGTGGCGGCTACACCTTC. It encodes CASSVEQGGGYTF.

This chain joins TRBV5-1 and TRBJ1-2; a weak D match, TRBD1 (6 bases). The CDR3 consists of 13 residues. The ends were cut back, 0 bases at V and 6 bases at J, with 9 bases in the middle. Per the germline V gene, CDR1 is SGHRS and CDR2 is YFSETQ. The CDR3 DNA follows: TGCGCCAGCAGCTTGGAACAGGGAAATGGCTACACCTTC. It encodes CASSLEQGNGYTF.

The chain couples TRBV20-1 to TRBJ2-7; 9 bases are a match to TRBD2. Germline values: CDR1 DFQATT, CDR2 SNEGSKA (reference sequence). Trimming cost V 0 bases and J 3 bases; bases outside gene matches: 12. This CDR3 comprises 17 residues. In nucleotides, the CDR3 is TGCAGTGCTAGAGATCCGGGACTAGCTGGCAGTCGCTACGAGCAGTACTTC. This gives the protein CSARDPGLAGSRYEQYF.

The chain joins TRBV7-2 to TRBJ2-5; 14 bases match TRBD2. The CDR3 is 15 amino acids. The trim removed 2 bases at V and 11 bases at J, leaving 7 bases unmatched. The germline CDR1 and CDR2 sequences are SGHTA and FQGNSA. CDR3 in DNA: TGTGCCAGCAGCTTATGGACTAGCGGGGGGAATGAGCAGTACTTC. This encodes CASSLWTSGGNEQYF.

This clonotype was recorded a few times. The chain is built from TRBV5-1 and TRBJ1-6; 8 bases align to TRBD1. Germline V gene sequence: CDR1 SGHRS, CDR2 YFSETQ. The ends lost 0 bases at V and 12 bases at J; junction bases unmatched: 11. The length of the CDR3 is 16 residues. The CDR3 spells CASSLEGGDRSRPLHF. CDR3 DNA: TGCGCCAGCAGCTTGGAGGGTGGGGACAGGTCGAGACCCCTCCACTTT.

The chain combines TRBV5-1 with TRBJ1-2; D possibly corresponds to TRBD1 (6 bases). CDR3 length: 16 residues. Germline V gives CDR1 SGHRS, CDR2 YFSETQ. V dropped 2 bases and J dropped 2 bases, with 16 bases sitting between them. CDR3 coding DNA: TGCGCCAGCAGCTTTGGGTCGGGCACAGGGAACTATGGCTACACCTTC. Translated: CASSFGSGTGNYGYTF.

The V and J genes are TRBV7-9 and TRBJ1-1, with TRBD1 as a possible D gene (5 bases). The CDR3 contains 15 residues. CDR1 and CDR2 from the germline V gene are SEHNR and FQNEAQ (reference sequence). With 5 bases removed from V and 1 base from J, the gap between germline ends came to 14 bases. The CDR3 bases are TGTGCCAGCAGCCCCCGGGGCCGGAGGAACACTGAAGCTTTCTTT. It yields the protein CASSPRGRRNTEAFF.

Comment on this clonotype: Compared with germline, one end of the junction differs, possibly owing to a read error. The V gene is TRBV7-9, the J gene TRBJ1-2; D not resolved. The CDR3 length is 15 residues. CDR1 and CDR2 (germline): SEHNR, FQNEAQ (reference sequence). DNA for the CDR3: TGTGCCATCAGCTTTGACCAAGTCGGGCATTATGGCTACACCTTC. Its translation: CAISFDQVGHYGYTF.

The gene calls are TRBV29-1 and TRBJ2-5, with D possibly TRBD2 on 6 matching bases. The CDR3 length is 15 residues. Germline V CDR1 and CDR2: SQVTM, ANQGSEA. V was cut by 0 bases and J by 5 bases, with 16 bases left in between. Here the CDR3 reads CSVEDTLGLAETQYF. Here the CDR3 DNA reads TGCAGCGTTGAAGACACCCTGGGACTTGCGGAGACCCAGTACTTC. Full variable domain (remainder filled in from reference TRBV29-1 and TRBJ2-5): SAVISQKPSRDICQRGTSLTIQCQVDSQVTMMFWYRQQPGQSLTLIATANQGSEATYESGFVIDKFPISRPNLTFSTLTVSNMSPEDSSIYLCSVEDTLGLAETQYFGPGTRLLVL.

This rearrangement joins TRBV4-1 to TRBJ2-7, with 9 bases fitting TRBD1. The V gene's germline CDR1 is MGHRA and CDR2 YSYEKL. V gave up 1 base and J gave up 3 bases; unmatched junction bases: 4. This CDR3 region has 15 residues. CDR3 nucleotide sequence: TGCGCCAGCAGCCAAGTTGGGACAGGGTACTACGAGCAGTACTTC. This gives the protein CASSQVGTGYYEQYF.

This chain joins TRBV7-2 and TRBJ1-5; a weak D match, TRBD1 (5 bases). The CDR3 runs 16 residues. CDR1 is SGHTA, CDR2 FQGNSA, per germline. Trimming removed 2 bases from V and 5 bases from J, with 16 bases in between. DNA for the CDR3: TGTGCCAGCAGCTTATTTGTCGGGGGAGGGGATCAGCCCCAGCATTTT. This codes for CASSLFVGGGDQPQHF.

In its sample, this clonotype was seen many times. The chain joins TRBV6-2 or TRBV6-3 to TRBJ2-7; 8 nucleotides agree with TRBD2. The germline CDR1 and CDR2 sequences are MNHEY and SVGEGT. The CDR3 loop spans 15 amino acids. Losses at the gene ends were 10 bases for V and 0 bases for J; bases not matched to a gene: 11. CDR3 region: CATTDRLASSYEQYF. DNA for the CDR3: TGTGCCACCACCGATCGACTAGCGAGCTCCTACGAGCAGTACTTC.

The chain combines TRBV12-3 or TRBV12-4 with TRBJ2-1; D is uncertain. CDR3 length: 13 amino acids. Trimming removed 7 bases from V and 3 bases from J, with 10 bases in between. The CDR3 sequence: CASNSESYNEQFF. CDR3 DNA sequence: TGTGCCAGCAACTCAGAAAGCTACAATGAGCAGTTCTTC.

This clonotype has just one count. The chain recombines TRBV2 with TRBJ2-5; a possible D gene is TRBD2 (5 bases). V lost 3 bases, J lost 1 base, and 9 bases lay in between. CDR1 is SNHLY and CDR2 is FYNNEI in the germline V gene. The CDR3 runs to 14 residues. CDR3 region: CASSEVSGQETQYF. In DNA form, the CDR3 reads TGTGCCAGCAGTGAGGTCAGCGGCCAAGAGACCCAGTACTTC. Using reference TRBV2 and TRBJ2-5 for the parts outside the CDR3, the full variable domain is EPEVTQTPSHQVTQMGQEVILRCVPISNHLYFYWYRQILGQKVEFLVSFYNNEISEKSEIFDDQFSVERPDGSNFTLKIRSTKLEDSAMYFCASSEVSGQETQYFGPGTRLLVL.

This clonotype was observed a handful of times. The V and J genes are TRBV10-3 and TRBJ2-5; 7 nucleotides agree with TRBD2. The DNA end is a closer match to TRBJ2-7, so the J assignment may be wrong. CDR3 length equals 16 residues. Germline CDR1 ENHRY, CDR2 SYGVKD. The CDR3 sequence is CAISESGGGSGYEQYF. In DNA, the CDR3 is TGTGCCATCAGTGAGTCGGGGGGAGGTAGCGGGTACGAGCAGTACTTC.

The V and J genes are TRBV20-1 and TRBJ2-4, with TRBD2 identical over 8 bases. The germline gives CDR1 DFQATT, CDR2 SNEGSKA (reference sequence). With 3 bases clipped from V and 3 bases from J, the junction kept 13 bases outside the gene matches. The CDR3 spans 17 residues. CDR3 region: CSASPLNRRGDKNIQYF. The CDR3 region has the DNA TGCAGTGCTAGCCCCCTTAACCGGCGGGGGGACAAAAACATTCAGTACTTC.

A few counts support this clonotype. V usage is TRBV12-3 or TRBV12-4 and J usage is TRBJ1-2; D may be TRBD1 (6 bases). The V gene lost 0 bases and the J gene lost 2 bases, with 13 bases spanning the gap. The CDR3 is 16 amino acids. CDR3 in amino acids: CASSLALGGRNYGYTF. CDR3 coding DNA: TGTGCCAGCAGTTTAGCGCTCGGGGGGCGCAACTATGGCTACACCTTC.

This chain joins TRBV29-1 and TRBJ2-1; a possible D gene is TRBD2 (6 bases). The J call is uncertain, as TRBJ2-7 better fits the DNA end. Germline values: CDR1 SQVTM, CDR2 ANQGSEA. This CDR3 has 13 residues. CDR3 nucleotides: TGCAGCGCTGGGACTGACACCTACAATGAGCAGTACTTC. Translation: CSAGTDTYNEQYF.

V and J are TRBV20-1 and TRBJ2-7; 9 nucleotides match TRBD1. Trimming took 5 bases from V and 3 from J; bases not matched to a gene: 8. The CDR3 is made up of 14 amino acids. In germline, CDR1 is DFQATT, CDR2 SNEGSKA (reference sequence). In nucleotides, the CDR3 is TGCAGTGCTGAAGGTTCGACAGGGGGCTACGAGCAGTACTTC. Its protein product is CSAEGSTGGYEQYF.

This clonotype was observed once. The rearrangement joins TRBV3-1 to TRBJ1-2, with D possibly matching TRBD1 (5 bases). Deletions cut 0 bases from V and 9 bases from J, with 11 bases between. Germline V gene sequence: CDR1 LGHDT, CDR2 YNNKEL (reference sequence). CDR3 size: 13 residues. CDR3 in amino acids: CASSQEGRRSYTF. CDR3 DNA: TGTGCCAGCAGCCAAGAGGGACGGAGGAGCTACACCTTC.

This rearrangement joins TRBV28 to TRBJ2-7; D unresolved. CDR1 is MDHEN and CDR2 is SYDVKM in the germline V gene. The CDR3 loop spans 12 amino acids. V lost 5 bases and J 2 bases, leaving 7 bases between the germline ends. CDR3 protein: CASSTSPYEQYF. DNA for the CDR3: TGTGCCAGCAGTACGTCCCCCTACGAGCAGTACTTC.

The chain joins TRBV10-3 to TRBJ1-1; 9 bases align to TRBD1. The ends lost 6 bases at V and 5 bases at J; junction bases unmatched: 10. Germline V gives CDR1 ENHRY, CDR2 SYGVKD. CDR3 length: 15 residues. The CDR3 here is CAISSGQGVGTEAFF. CDR3 nucleotide sequence: TGTGCCATCAGCTCGGGACAGGGCGTTGGAACTGAAGCTTTCTTT.

The CDR3 DNA is TGTGCCAGCTCCGTCGCGGGGACAGGGGACAATGAGCAGTTCTTC. It specifies CASSVAGTGDNEQFF. The chain links TRBV12-3 or TRBV12-4 to TRBJ2-1; TRBD1 matches 10 bases. The CDR3 is 15 amino acids. After removal of 8 bases from V and 5 bases from J, the junction contained 9 bases not matched to a gene.